One and the same sample provided the 13 T cell receptor beta chains below, sequenced in a study of blood T cell repertoires in COVID-19. The assay was immunoSEQ multiplex PCR, and TCRdb's table has in-frame clones only and misses some. The table records about 150,000 clones, over 75% of them present only once. Sequencing was performed on PBMCs or T cells enriched from blood (not recorded which). These receptor sequences come from a woman in her forties or fifties who had recovered from COVID-19.

This clone was observed a single time. V usage is TRBV5-4 and J usage is TRBJ1-2; 9 positions agree with TRBD1. The germline V gene has CDR1 SGHNT and CDR2 YYREEE (reference sequence). This CDR3 is 15 amino acids long. V lost 4 bases and J lost 4; bases outside the gene matches: 8. CDR3 protein: CASSAGQGYGYGYTF. CDR3 nucleotides: TGTGCCAGCAGCGCGGGACAGGGTTATGGCTATGGCTACACCTTC.

The chain has TRBV24-1 and TRBJ1-1; D gene uncertain. The CDR3 is made up of 14 amino acids. The germline V gene encodes CDR1 KGHDR and CDR2 SFDVKD. V was pared by 6 bases and J by 2 bases, with 12 bases between. This chain's CDR3 is CATSKEDGNTEAFF. CDR3 coding DNA: TGTGCCACCAGTAAAGAGGATGGAAACACTGAAGCTTTCTTT.

The J gene is TRBJ1-4, the V gene TRBV7-9; D unclear. The CDR3 sequence is 13 residues long. Germline-derived CDR1 and CDR2 are SEHNR and FQNEAQ (reference sequence). V lost 6 bases to trimming and J lost 3 bases, with 8 bases between them. CDR3 DNA: TGTGCCAGCAGGGTCGAGTCTAATGAAAAACTGTTTTTT. It translates to CASRVESNEKLFF.

This chain connects TRBV4-3 to TRBJ2-5, with no clear D. Germline assignment: CDR1 LGHNA and CDR2 YSLEER. V shed 0 bases and J shed 3 bases, with 11 bases lying between them. This CDR3 region has 15 residues. CDR3 DNA: TGCGCCAGCAGCCAAGATATCCCACAGAAAGAGACCCAGTACTTC. Amino acids: CASSQDIPQKETQYF.

The chain combines TRBV3-1 (or the pseudogene TRBV3-2) with TRBJ2-2, with 11 bases identical to TRBD2. Trimming cost V 1 base and J 3 bases; bases outside gene matches: 10. Germline lookup yields CDR1 LGHDT and CDR2 YNNKEL (reference sequence). The CDR3 runs to 19 residues. Here the CDR3 DNA reads TGTGCCAGCAGCCAAGTCACGGGAACTAGCGGGAGTTACACCGGGGAGCTGTTTTTT. As protein: CASSQVTGTSGSYTGELFF.

This chain joins TRBV5-1 and TRBJ2-1; tentative D call: TRBD2 (5 bases). The CDR3 is made up of 14 amino acids. The ends were cut back, 3 bases at V and 8 bases at J, with 15 bases in the middle. Germline V CDR1 and CDR2: SGHRS, YFSETQ. In DNA, the CDR3 is TGCGCCAGCAGCTCCTTACTAGGAACCGATGAGCAGTTCTTC. This codes for CASSSLLGTDEQFF.

The rearrangement joins TRBV12-3 or TRBV12-4 to TRBJ1-5; TRBD1 is a possible D gene (6 bases). The CDR3 totals 13 residues. V lost 2 bases, J lost 5 bases, and 7 bases lay in between. The CDR3 is CASSLNRDQPQHF. The CDR3 DNA follows: TGTGCCAGCAGTTTAAACAGGGATCAGCCCCAGCATTTT.

V gene TRBV29-1 combines with J gene TRBJ1-4, with TRBD1 matching 10 bases. Unmatched junction bases numbered 7, after V lost 7 bases and J lost 8 bases. Per the germline V gene, CDR1 is SQVTM and CDR2 is ANQGSEA. This CDR3 is built from 13 residues. The chain's CDR3 is CSASGTGVEKLFF. The CDR3 DNA is TGCAGCGCCTCGGGGACAGGGGTCGAAAAACTGTTTTTT.

This rearrangement joins TRBV9 to TRBJ2-3, with D possibly matching TRBD2 (5 bases). This CDR3 is built from 15 residues. Germline V gene sequence: CDR1 SGDLS, CDR2 YYNGEE. Trimming removed 0 bases at V and 6 bases at J, with 14 bases between. CDR3 amino acids: CASSVEPGKADTQYF. The CDR3 bases are TGTGCCAGCAGCGTAGAGCCGGGGAAGGCGGATACGCAGTATTTT. Full variable domain (missing parts from reference TRBV9 and TRBJ2-3): DSGVTQTPKHLITATGQRVTLRCSPRSGDLSVYWYQQSLDQGLQFLIQYYNGEERAKGNILERFSAQQFPDLHSELNLSSLELGDSALYFCASSVEPGKADTQYFGPGTRLTVL.

This chain uses TRBV19 with TRBJ1-2; 7 nucleotides line up with TRBD1. Germline CDR1 reads LNHDA; CDR2 reads SQIVND (reference sequence). The J segment lost 4 bases and the V segment lost 4 bases, leaving 6 bases of the junction unmatched. CDR3 length: 14 amino acids. The CDR3 reads CASSTPGQVYGYTF. The DNA for the CDR3 is TGTGCCAGTAGTACCCCCGGACAGGTCTATGGCTACACCTTC.

The chain joins TRBV5-1 to TRBJ2-1; D gene uncertain. Germline CDR1 SGHRS, CDR2 YFSETQ. V was pared by 1 base and J by 0 bases, with 8 bases between. CDR3 length: 15 residues. The CDR3 DNA follows: TGCGCCAGCAGCTTGACGGTTAGCTCCTACAATGAGCAGTTCTTC. It translates to CASSLTVSSYNEQFF. The variable domain in full, completed from reference TRBV5-1 and TRBJ2-1, reads KAGVTQTPRYLIKTRGQQVTLSCSPISGHRSVSWYQQTPGQGLQFLFEYFSETQRNKGNFPGRFSGRQFSNSRSEMNVSTLELGDSALYLCASSLTVSSYNEQFFGPGTRLTVL.

The V call is TRBV11-2, the J call TRBJ1-5; D is unresolved. The CDR3 covers 13 residues. The germline V and J ends were trimmed by 5 bases and 3 bases, with 8 bases remaining between them. Germline lookup yields CDR1 SGHAT and CDR2 FQNNGV. The CDR3 nucleotides read TGTGCCAGCAGCGAAATACTCAATCAGCCCCAGCATTTT. Its translation is CASSEILNQPQHF.

CDR3 DNA: TGTGCCAGCAGTGGCAGGGGGCATGAGCAGTTCTTC. Translated: CASSGRGHEQFF. The chain uses TRBV2 and TRBJ2-1, with 8 bases fitting TRBD1. Germline loops: CDR1 SNHLY, CDR2 FYNNEI. The CDR3 has 12 amino acids. The V gene end was trimmed by 4 bases and the J gene end by 8 bases; junction bases not matched to a gene: 1.